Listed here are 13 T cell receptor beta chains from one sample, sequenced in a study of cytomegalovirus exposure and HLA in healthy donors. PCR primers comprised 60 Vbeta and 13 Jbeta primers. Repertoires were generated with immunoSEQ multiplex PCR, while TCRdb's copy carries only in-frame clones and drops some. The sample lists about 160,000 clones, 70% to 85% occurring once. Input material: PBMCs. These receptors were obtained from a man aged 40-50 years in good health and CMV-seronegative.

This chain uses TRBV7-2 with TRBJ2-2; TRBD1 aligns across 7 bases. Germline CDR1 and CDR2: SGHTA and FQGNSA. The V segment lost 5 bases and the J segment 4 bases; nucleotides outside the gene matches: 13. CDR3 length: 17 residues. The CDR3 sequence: CASSPQIFTGATGELFF. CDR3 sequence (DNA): TGTGCCAGCAGCCCTCAAATCTTCACAGGGGCCACCGGGGAGCTGTTTTTT.

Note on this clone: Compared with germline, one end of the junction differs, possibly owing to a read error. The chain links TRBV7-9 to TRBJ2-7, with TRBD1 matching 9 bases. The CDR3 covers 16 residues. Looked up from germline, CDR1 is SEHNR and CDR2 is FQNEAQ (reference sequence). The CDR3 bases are TGTTCCAGCAGCTTGGTTACAGGGGGCGAGTTGGGCGAGCAGTACTTC. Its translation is CSSSLVTGGELGEQYF. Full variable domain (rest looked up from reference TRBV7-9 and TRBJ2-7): DTGVSQNPRHKITKRGQNVTFRCDPISEHNRLYWYRQTLGQGPEFLTYFQNEAQLEKSRLLSDRFSAERPKGSFSTLEIQRTEQGDSAMYLCSSSLVTGGELGEQYFGPGTRLTVT.

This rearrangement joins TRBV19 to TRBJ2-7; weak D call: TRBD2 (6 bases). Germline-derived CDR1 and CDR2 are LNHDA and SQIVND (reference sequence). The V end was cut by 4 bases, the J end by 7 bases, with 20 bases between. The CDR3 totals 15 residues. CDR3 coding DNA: TGTGCCAGTAGTACACAGGCGGCAGGAGGGGAAGAGCAGTACTTC. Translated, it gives CASSTQAAGGEEQYF. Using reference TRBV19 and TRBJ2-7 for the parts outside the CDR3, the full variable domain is DGGITQSPKYLFRKEGQNVTLSCEQNLNHDAMYWYRQDPGQGLRLIYYSQIVNDFQKGDIAEGYSVSREKKESFPLTVTSAQKNPTAFYLCASSTQAAGGEEQYFGPGTRLTVT.

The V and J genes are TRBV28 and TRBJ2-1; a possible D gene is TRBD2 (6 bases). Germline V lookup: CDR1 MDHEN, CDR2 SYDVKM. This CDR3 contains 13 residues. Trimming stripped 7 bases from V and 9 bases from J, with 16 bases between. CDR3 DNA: TGTGCCAGCACCCGCCCGGGGGTTCGTGAGCAGTTCTTC. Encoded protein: CASTRPGVREQFF.

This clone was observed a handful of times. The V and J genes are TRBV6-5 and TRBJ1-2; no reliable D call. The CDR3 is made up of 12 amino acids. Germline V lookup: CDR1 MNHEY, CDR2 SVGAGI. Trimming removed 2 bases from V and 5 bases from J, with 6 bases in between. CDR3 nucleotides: TGTGCCAGCAGTTACCGTCCGTATGGCTACACCTTC. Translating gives CASSYRPYGYTF.

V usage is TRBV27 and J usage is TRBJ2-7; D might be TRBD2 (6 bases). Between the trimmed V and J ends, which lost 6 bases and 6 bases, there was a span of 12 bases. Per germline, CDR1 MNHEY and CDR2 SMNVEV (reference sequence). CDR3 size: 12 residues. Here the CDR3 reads CASRTGLREQYF. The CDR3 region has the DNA TGTGCCAGCAGAACGGGACTGCGCGAGCAGTACTTC.

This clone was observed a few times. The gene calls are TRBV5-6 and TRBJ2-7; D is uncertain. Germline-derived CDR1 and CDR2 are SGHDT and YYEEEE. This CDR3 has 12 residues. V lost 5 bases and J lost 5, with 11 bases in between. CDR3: CASSHSKDEQYF. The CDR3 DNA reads TGTGCCAGCAGTCATAGCAAAGACGAGCAGTACTTC. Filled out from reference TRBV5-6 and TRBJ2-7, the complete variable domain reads DAGVTQSPTHLIKTRGQQVTLRCSPKSGHDTVSWYQQALGQGPQFIFQYYEEEERQRGNFPDRFSGHQFPNYSSELNVNALLLGDSALYLCASSHSKDEQYFGPGTRLTVT.

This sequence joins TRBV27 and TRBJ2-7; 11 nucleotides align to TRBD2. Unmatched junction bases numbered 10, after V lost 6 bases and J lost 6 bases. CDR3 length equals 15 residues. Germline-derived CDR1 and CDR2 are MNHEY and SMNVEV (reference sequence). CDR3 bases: TGTGCCAGCAGCACTATATTTGGACTAGCGGGCGAGCAGTACTTC. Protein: CASSTIFGLAGEQYF.

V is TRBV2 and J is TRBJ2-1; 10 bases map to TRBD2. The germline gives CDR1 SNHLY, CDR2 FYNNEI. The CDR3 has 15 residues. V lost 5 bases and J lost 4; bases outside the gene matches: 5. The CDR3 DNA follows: TGTGCCAGCAGTCCAACTAGCGGGGTTTACAATGAGCAGTTCTTC. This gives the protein CASSPTSGVYNEQFF.

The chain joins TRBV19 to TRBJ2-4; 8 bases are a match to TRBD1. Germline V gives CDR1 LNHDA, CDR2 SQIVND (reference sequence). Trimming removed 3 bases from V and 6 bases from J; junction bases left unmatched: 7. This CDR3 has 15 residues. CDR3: CASSISAGGLNIQYF. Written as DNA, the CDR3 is TGTGCCAGTAGTATCTCTGCAGGGGGCTTAAACATTCAGTACTTC. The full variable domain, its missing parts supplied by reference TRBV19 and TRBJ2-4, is DGGITQSPKYLFRKEGQNVTLSCEQNLNHDAMYWYRQDPGQGLRLIYYSQIVNDFQKGDIAEGYSVSREKKESFPLTVTSAQKNPTAFYLCASSISAGGLNIQYFGAGTRLSVL.

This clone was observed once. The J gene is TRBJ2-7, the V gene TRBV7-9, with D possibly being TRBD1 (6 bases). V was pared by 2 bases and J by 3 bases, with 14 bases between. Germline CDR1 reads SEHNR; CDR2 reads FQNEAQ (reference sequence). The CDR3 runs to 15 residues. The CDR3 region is CASSLPQKGDYEQYF. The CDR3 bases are TGTGCCAGCAGCTTACCCCAGAAGGGGGACTACGAGCAGTACTTC.

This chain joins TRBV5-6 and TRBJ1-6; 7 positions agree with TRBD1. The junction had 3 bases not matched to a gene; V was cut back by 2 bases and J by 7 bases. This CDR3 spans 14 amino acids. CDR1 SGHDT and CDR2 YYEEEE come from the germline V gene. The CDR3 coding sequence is TGTGCCAGCAGCTTCGGACAGGCCAATTCACCCCTCCACTTT. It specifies CASSFGQANSPLHF.

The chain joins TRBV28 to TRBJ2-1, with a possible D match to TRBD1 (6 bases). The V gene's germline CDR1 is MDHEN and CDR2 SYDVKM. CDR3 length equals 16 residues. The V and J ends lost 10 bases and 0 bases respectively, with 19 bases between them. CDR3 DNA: TGTGCCACCATTGTTGGGGGCCGGAGCTCCTACAATGAGCAGTTCTTC. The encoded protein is CATIVGGRSSYNEQFF.